This T cell receptor (beta chain) was found in a study of shared clonotypes between healthy human individuals. Per the original data handling: From ImmunoSEQ came sequences covering only the junction and carrying no quality scores, so filtering differed. The data were produced by immunoSEQ multiplex PCR, yet TCRdb's version contains in-frame clones alone and is incomplete. V, J and clone size were drawn from that table, and D and trimming were deduced from the DNA. Among roughly 490,000 clones listed, roughly 85% were seen once. Study-level results: Having only a few donors restricted how much genetic and exposure-history diversity was captured.

The CDR3 covers 17 residues. Trimming left V 3 bases short and J 2 bases short, with 17 bases between. The germline CDR1 and CDR2 sequences are LNHDA and SQIVND (reference sequence). As concerns this clone: Its antigen remains unknown.

The specimen sequenced was PBMCs. The TCR sequence derives from a woman aged 40-49 years in good health. Some clones in this sample may be carry-over from other donors' samples. The gene calls are TRBV19 and TRBJ1-5; D may be TRBD1 (6 bases). CDR3 nucleotides: TGTGCCAGTAGTATGCGGTCGGAGGGGGGAGGCAATCAGCCCCAGCATTTT. It is translated as CASSMRSEGGGNQPQHF.